The 31 T cell receptor beta chains reported below all come from one sample, sequenced in a study of blood T cell repertoires in COVID-19. Sequenced by immunoSEQ multiplex PCR; TCRdb stores in-frame clones only, minus some. The repertoire has approximately 230,000 clones, 80% to 90% of them found once; the top ten carry over 1.3%. The sample was peripheral blood. The source of these receptors is a man at least 80 years old with acute or convalescent COVID-19.

The V and J genes are TRBV28 and TRBJ2-3; the D gene is possibly TRBD2 (10 bases). Germline V gene lookup returns CDR1 MDHEN and CDR2 SYDVKM. V lost 7 bases and J lost 7, with 33 bases in between. CDR3 length: 19 amino acids. Written as DNA, the CDR3 is TGTGCCAGCACCACTGGGGGGACAGGGATTTCTAGCGGGAGCCATACGCAGTATTTT. Its translation is CASTTGGTGISSGSHTQYF. Drawing the rest from reference TRBV28 and TRBJ2-3, the complete variable domain is DVKVTQSSRYLVKRTGEKVFLECVQDMDHENMFWYRQDPGLGLRLIYFSYDVKMKEKGDIPEGYSVSREKKERFSLILESASTNQTSMYLCASTTGGTGISSGSHTQYFGPGTRLTVL.

This clone has more than one count but fewer than ten. This chain links TRBV20-1 with TRBJ1-1; D call uncertain. Germline V gene data show CDR1 as DFQATT and CDR2 as SNEGSKA (reference sequence). The CDR3 covers 12 residues. V lost 3 bases and J 4 bases, leaving 9 bases between the germline ends. CDR3 sequence reads: CSASTAGTEAFF. The DNA for the CDR3 is TGCAGTGCTAGTACCGCGGGCACTGAAGCTTTCTTT.

This chain links TRBV4-2 with TRBJ2-5; tentative D call: TRBD1 (5 bases). V was shortened by 0 bases and J by 4 bases, with 15 bases between the two germline ends. The V gene's germline CDR1 is LGHNA and CDR2 YNFKEQ. The CDR3 spans 16 residues. The DNA of the CDR3 is TGTGCCAGCAGCCAAGATTCGGCCAGGGCAAGAGAGACCCAGTACTTC. Protein sequence: CASSQDSARARETQYF.

This clone was recorded a few times. This rearrangement joins TRBV3-1 (or the pseudogene TRBV3-2) to TRBJ2-1, with 8 bases matching TRBD2. V was pared by 1 base and J by 0 bases, with 14 bases of the junction left unmatched. The length of the CDR3 is 20 residues. The germline CDR1 and CDR2 sequences are LGHDT and YNNKEL (reference sequence). The CDR3 bases are TGTGCCAGCAGCCAAGGGAGCCCCCGGGAGGGCGGGAGCTCCTACAATGAGCAGTTCTTC. Its translation: CASSQGSPREGGSSYNEQFF.

The chain has TRBV6-5 and TRBJ2-1, with 11 positions matching TRBD1. The V segment lost 2 bases and the J segment 7 bases; nucleotides outside the gene matches: 4. Germline CDR1 reads MNHEY; CDR2 reads SVGAGI. The CDR3 loop spans 15 amino acids. Here the CDR3 DNA reads TGTGCCAGCAGTTACCCGGGGACAGGGGGGAATGAGCAGTTCTTC. This codes for CASSYPGTGGNEQFF.

V is TRBV6-5 and J is TRBJ1-1; 8 bases line up with TRBD1. Germline CDR1 is MNHEY and CDR2 is SVGAGI. The CDR3 runs 15 residues. V trimming: 6 bases; J trimming: 4 bases; junction bases outside the gene matches: 10. The CDR3 loop reads CASSPDWTGITEAFF. The CDR3 bases are TGTGCCAGCAGCCCCGATTGGACAGGGATCACTGAAGCTTTCTTT.

CDR3 residues: CASSIDSVSYEQYF. CDR3 bases: TGTGCCAGTAGTATCGACAGCGTCTCCTACGAGCAGTACTTC. This rearrangement joins TRBV19 to TRBJ2-7; D perhaps matches TRBD1 (5 bases). CDR3 size: 14 residues. The germline CDR1 and CDR2 sequences are LNHDA and SQIVND (reference sequence). V lost 3 bases to trimming and J lost 0 bases, with 9 bases between them.

The chain uses TRBV6-5 and TRBJ2-3; 12 bases map to TRBD2. Trimming cost V 5 bases and J 4 bases; bases outside gene matches: 4. This CDR3 has 15 amino acids. The germline V gene encodes CDR1 MNHEY and CDR2 SVGAGI. The CDR3 DNA reads TGTGCCAGCAGTATGACTAGCGGGGGCTCAGATACGCAGTATTTT. This gives the protein CASSMTSGGSDTQYF.

The chain recombines TRBV18 with TRBJ1-6; 9 nucleotides match TRBD1. V was pared by 5 bases and J by 7 bases, with 6 bases of the junction left unmatched. The CDR3 is made up of 15 amino acids. CDR1 is KGHSH and CDR2 is LQKENI in the germline V gene. CDR3 DNA: TGTGCCAGCTCAACTCGACAGGGGGAAAATTCACCCCTCCACTTT. Protein sequence: CASSTRQGENSPLHF.

The chain uses TRBV5-4 and TRBJ2-5; 9 bases are shared with TRBD2. The CDR3 contains 17 residues. Germline V CDR1 and CDR2: SGHNT, YYREEE (reference sequence). Losses at the gene ends were 0 bases for V and 3 bases for J; bases not matched to a gene: 9. The CDR3 region is CASSLGVVAGAEETQYF. DNA of the CDR3: TGTGCCAGCAGCTTGGGTGTTGTAGCGGGAGCTGAAGAGACCCAGTACTTC.

This clone was detected a few times. The chain joins TRBV3-1 (or the pseudogene TRBV3-2) to TRBJ2-1; 7 bases line up with TRBD1. The ends lost 1 base at V and 5 bases at J; junction bases unmatched: 5. The CDR3 spans 15 residues. Germline V gives CDR1 LGHDT, CDR2 YNNKEL (reference sequence). The CDR3 DNA is TGTGCCAGCAGCCAAGTATTGGGACAGAACAATGAGCAGTTCTTC. It codes for CASSQVLGQNNEQFF.

This chain links TRBV21-1 with TRBJ2-3; whether TRBD1, the table's D call, matches the DNA was not checked. TRBV21-1 is designated a pseudogene. This CDR3 has 16 residues. CDR3 bases: TGTGCCAGCAGCGAAGTCCGGGACAGGGGAACAGATACGCAGTATTTT. Residues: CASSEVRDRGTDTQYF.

This chain links TRBV7-2 with TRBJ2-3; tentative D call: TRBD2 (6 bases). The CDR3 has 15 residues. The germline V gene has CDR1 SGHTA and CDR2 FQGNSA. V lost 4 bases to trimming and J lost 6 bases, with 17 bases between them. CDR3 in DNA: TGTGCCAGCAGCTCCAGGGACCTGGAGGGGGATACGCAGTATTTT. Amino acid sequence: CASSSRDLEGDTQYF.

CDR3 bases: TGTGCCAGTCAAATGGGGGGGCTCGGTGGAAACACCATATATTTT. It encodes CASQMGGLGGNTIYF. V gene TRBV19 combines with J gene TRBJ1-3, with a tentative D call TRBD1 (6 bases). Trimming pared 8 bases from V and 3 bases from J, leaving 17 bases between. The germline V gene encodes CDR1 LNHDA and CDR2 SQIVND (reference sequence). CDR3 size: 15 residues.

Written as DNA, the CDR3 is TGTGCCAGCAGCCAACAGGGTAGTCAGCCCCAGCATTTT. This translates into CASSQQGSQPQHF. The chain uses TRBV14 and TRBJ1-5; possible D gene TRBD1, 5 bases. From germline, CDR1 is SGHDN and CDR2 FVKESK. The CDR3 has 13 residues. Trimming took 2 bases from V and 6 from J, leaving 8 bases between them.

The chain combines TRBV6-2 or TRBV6-3 with TRBJ1-1, with 7 bases fitting TRBD1. The CDR3 length is 14 residues. CDR1 and CDR2 (germline): MNHEY, SVGEGT. The J segment lost 3 bases and the V segment lost 4 bases, leaving 5 bases of the junction unmatched. CDR3 DNA: TGTGCCAGCAGTTTTTACAGGGGTGACACTGAAGCTTTCTTT. Translated: CASSFYRGDTEAFF.

The rearrangement joins TRBV5-1 to TRBJ1-1; D is undetermined. The CDR3 has 13 amino acids. Trimming removed 1 base at V and 1 base at J, with 5 bases between. CDR1 is SGHRS, CDR2 YFSETQ, per germline. CDR3 sequence (DNA): TGCGCCAGCAGCTTGTCCCAGAACACTGAAGCTTTCTTT. This codes for CASSLSQNTEAFF.

The chain uses TRBV7-2 and TRBJ1-4; D may be TRBD1 (5 bases). Germline V CDR1 and CDR2: SGHTA, FQGNSA. The CDR3 runs 14 residues. V lost 8 bases to trimming and J lost 5 bases, with 15 bases between them. DNA for the CDR3: TGTGCCAGCGGCCAGGGAGGGCAAAATGAAAAACTGTTTTTT. It encodes CASGQGGQNEKLFF.

The rearrangement links TRBV4-1 to TRBJ2-4, with 10 bases identical to TRBD2. Germline V CDR1 and CDR2: MGHRA, YSYEKL. Trimming cost V 0 bases and J 9 bases; bases outside gene matches: 2. The CDR3 contains 14 residues. The CDR3 here is CASSQELAGSIQYF. The CDR3 DNA sequence: TGCGCCAGCAGCCAAGAACTAGCGGGGAGCATTCAGTACTTC.

The CDR3 DNA reads TGTGCCAGCAGCTTAGCGCAGGGCTCTCAAGCTTTCTTT. This codes for CASSLAQGSQAFF. V gene TRBV7-2 combines with J gene TRBJ1-1; tentative D call: TRBD1 (5 bases). The CDR3 is 13 residues long. Germline V gene sequence: CDR1 SGHTA, CDR2 FQGNSA. Trimming removed 0 bases from V and 9 bases from J, with 11 bases in between.

This CDR3 is CASSFRSSSYNSPLHF. The DNA for the CDR3 is TGTGCCAGCAGCTTTAGGTCTAGCTCCTATAATTCACCCCTCCACTTT. The chain carries TRBV7-2 and TRBJ1-6; D gene uncertain. Germline-derived CDR1 and CDR2 are SGHTA and FQGNSA. The CDR3 extends over 16 amino acids. The germline V and J ends were trimmed by 3 bases and 0 bases, with 9 bases remaining between them.

This clone appeared a single time. The chain combines TRBV5-1 with TRBJ1-2; TRBD1 is a possible D gene (6 bases). Germline values: CDR1 SGHRS, CDR2 YFSETQ. CDR3 length equals 15 residues. V was pared by 4 bases and J by 0 bases, with 13 bases between. The DNA for the CDR3 is TGCGCCAGCAGCAGGGCGGGGGGCTCTAACTATGGCTACACCTTC. This codes for CASSRAGGSNYGYTF. Looking up the rest from reference TRBV5-1 and TRBJ1-2 gives the full variable domain: KAGVTQTPRYLIKTRGQQVTLSCSPISGHRSVSWYQQTPGQGLQFLFEYFSETQRNKGNFPGRFSGRQFSNSRSEMNVSTLELGDSALYLCASSRAGGSNYGYTFGSGTRLTVV.

The CDR3 DNA follows: TGTGCCAGCAGCTGGACAGGGACGGGCGAGCAGTACTTC. Residues: CASSWTGTGEQYF. The chain combines TRBV7-2 with TRBJ2-7; 8 bases fit TRBD1. Germline V gives CDR1 SGHTA, CDR2 FQGNSA. The J segment lost 6 bases and the V segment lost 4 bases, leaving 5 bases of the junction unmatched. The CDR3 covers 13 residues.

V gene TRBV7-3 combines with J gene TRBJ2-5, with TRBD2 identical over 8 bases. CDR1 is SGHTA, CDR2 FQGTGA, per germline. V lost 6 bases and J lost 5; bases outside the gene matches: 11. The CDR3 is 15 residues long. This CDR3 is CASSSLAGRGETQYF. DNA of the CDR3: TGTGCCAGCAGTTCCCTAGCGGGCCGAGGGGAGACCCAGTACTTC.

The V gene is TRBV7-8, the J gene TRBJ1-2; D may be TRBD1 (6 bases). V was cut by 4 bases and J by 0 bases, with 15 bases left in between. The CDR3 has 16 residues. Germline assignment: CDR1 SGHVS and CDR2 FQNEAQ. CDR3 sequence (DNA): TGTGCCAGCAGCTCCGACAGGCCACGCTCTAACTATGGCTACACCTTC. It specifies CASSSDRPRSNYGYTF.

This clone was seen only a few times. The CDR3 protein is CASRPGLLSGNTIYF. CDR3 DNA: TGTGCCAGTAGGCCGGGACTCCTCTCTGGAAACACCATATATTTT. The rearrangement joins TRBV7-8 to TRBJ1-3, with D perhaps TRBD1 (5 bases). Germline assignment: CDR1 SGHVS and CDR2 FQNEAQ. CDR3 length: 15 residues. V lost 9 bases, J lost 0 bases, and 15 bases lay in between.

This chain joins TRBV9 and TRBJ2-7; 7 bases agree with TRBD1. V lost 2 bases to trimming and J lost 2 bases; unmatched junction nucleotides: 13. The CDR3 extends over 17 amino acids. The germline V gene has CDR1 SGDLS and CDR2 YYNGEE. This CDR3 is CASSVSRTGSSPYEQYF. CDR3 in DNA: TGTGCCAGCAGCGTTTCCCGGACAGGTTCGTCGCCCTACGAGCAGTACTTC.

This chain links TRBV6-5 with TRBJ2-3; 13 bases line up with TRBD2. Looked up from germline, CDR1 is MNHEY and CDR2 is SVGAGI. J lost 8 bases, V lost 3 bases, and 8 bases had no gene match. This CDR3 has 16 residues. The CDR3 region is CASSYSGTSGTGTQYF. The CDR3 bases are TGTGCCAGCAGTTATTCCGGGACTAGCGGGACTGGTACGCAGTATTTT.

This chain connects TRBV19 to TRBJ2-3, with D possibly being TRBD2 (5 bases). The V gene's germline CDR1 is LNHDA and CDR2 SQIVND (reference sequence). This CDR3 has 13 residues. V was clipped by 3 bases and J by 5 bases, with 9 bases between them. The CDR3 DNA sequence: TGTGCCAGTAGTATCGATCGGGGAGATACGCAGTATTTT. Translation: CASSIDRGDTQYF.

This clone was counted once. The chain has TRBV12-3 or TRBV12-4 and TRBJ1-1; D not certain. The CDR3 is 13 residues long. The V gene lost 5 bases and the J gene lost 5 bases, with 12 bases spanning the gap. CDR3 sequence: CASSTLAVTEAFF. The CDR3 DNA follows: TGTGCCAGCAGTACATTGGCGGTAACTGAAGCTTTCTTT.

The V call is TRBV28, the J call TRBJ1-5; D is unresolved. V lost 10 bases to trimming and J lost 4 bases, with 17 bases between them. The V gene's germline CDR1 is MDHEN and CDR2 SYDVKM. The CDR3 totals 14 residues. In DNA, the CDR3 is TGTGCCACCCGGCAGGTTTCACGAAATCAGCCCCAGCATTTT. Translated: CATRQVSRNQPQHF.